Below, 3 T cell receptor beta chains from the same sample are listed, as sequenced in a study of CD8 T cells in ankylosing spondylitis. TCRdb recomputed calls from the 5' RACE reads with MiXCR, one row per CDR3 protein. Among under 300,000 distinct CDR3 sequences listed, about 9.1% were seen once. Sequenced: blood, either unsorted or a sorted T cell fraction (not recorded which). Receptors originate from a male donor with ankylosing spondylitis or in good health (not recorded which).

This clonotype has just a few counts. The CDR3 protein is CASSQGYGGSYEQYF. The DNA of the CDR3 is TGCGCCAGCAGCCAAGGGTATGGGGGGAGCTACGAGCAGTACTTC. This chain links TRBV4-3 with TRBJ2-7, with a tentative D call TRBD2 (6 bases). Germline V gene sequence: CDR1 LGHNA, CDR2 YSLEER. The CDR3 runs 15 residues. V was trimmed by 1 base and J by 3 bases, leaving 13 bases between them.

This clonotype occurred many times. This sequence joins TRBV20-1 and TRBJ1-1; perhaps TRBD1 as D (5 bases). This CDR3 region has 14 residues. The germline CDR1 and CDR2 sequences are DFQATT and SNEGSKA (reference sequence). V was shortened by 1 base and J by 3 bases, with 12 bases between the two germline ends. The CDR3 is CSARAGARDTEAFF. The CDR3 DNA sequence: TGCAGTGCTAGAGCCGGGGCGCGGGACACTGAAGCTTTCTTT.

Only a few counts were recorded for this clonotype. For the CDR3, the DNA is TGTGCCACCAGTGCTAGGGGGCGGACAGGGGCCGCCAAGGATACGCAGTATTTT. Protein: CATSARGRTGAAKDTQYF. The V call is TRBV24-1, the J call TRBJ2-3; TRBD1 matches 9 bases. The J segment lost 6 bases and the V segment lost 5 bases, leaving 17 bases of the junction unmatched. CDR1 and CDR2 (germline): KGHDR, SFDVKD. The CDR3 sequence is 18 residues long.